Presented here are 18 T cell receptor beta chains from one specimen sequenced in a study of cytomegalovirus exposure and HLA in healthy donors. The study ran its PCR with 60 Vbeta and 13 Jbeta primers. Measured with immunoSEQ multiplex PCR; TCRdb has only the in-frame clones, and not every one. This table has about 190,000 clones, about 80% appearing once. The sample was PBMCs. These receptors originate from a woman younger than 30 in good health and CMV-seropositive.

The gene calls are TRBV7-9 and TRBJ2-1; D is possibly TRBD1 (5 bases). This CDR3 is 12 amino acids long. Germline CDR1 reads SEHNR; CDR2 reads FQNEAQ (reference sequence). Trimming stripped 8 bases from V and 5 bases from J, with 10 bases between. CDR3 bases: TGTGCCAGCGGACATACGGACAATGAGCAGTTCTTC. Its translation is CASGHTDNEQFF.

The table lists this clone with a count of one. This chain links TRBV9 with TRBJ2-1; D may be TRBD1 (5 bases). Germline V gene sequence: CDR1 SGDLS, CDR2 YYNGEE. The CDR3 has 14 residues. V dropped 3 bases and J dropped 0 bases, with 7 bases sitting between them. DNA for the CDR3: TGTGCCAGCAGCGCAACAGGCTCCTACAATGAGCAGTTCTTC. Protein sequence: CASSATGSYNEQFF.

In this sample, this clone turned up a few times. The rearrangement joins TRBV7-7 to TRBJ2-7, with D possibly TRBD2 on 7 matching bases. CDR1 is SSHAT and CDR2 is FNYEAQ in the germline V gene (reference sequence). The CDR3 sequence is 19 residues long. CDR3 region: CASSLCRRGPGASSYEQYV. The CDR3, as DNA: TGTGCTAGCAGCTTATGTAGGCGGGGGCCGGGGGCCTCCTCCTACGAGCAGTACGTC.

The gene calls are TRBV10-1 and TRBJ1-1; perhaps TRBD1 as D (6 bases). The germline gives CDR1 WNHNN, CDR2 SYGVQD (reference sequence). V was shortened by 8 bases and J by 6 bases, with 19 bases between the two germline ends. CDR3 length: 14 amino acids. The CDR3 reads CASFLGTPNPEAFF. The CDR3, as DNA: TGCGCCAGCTTCCTCGGGACACCCAACCCTGAAGCTTTCTTT.

The chain links TRBV30 to TRBJ2-3; 9 nucleotides agree with TRBD1. CDR3 length equals 14 residues. In germline, CDR1 is GTSNPN, CDR2 SVGIG (reference sequence). V shed 4 bases, J shed 0 bases, and the junction held 2 bases outside the gene matches. The CDR3 bases are TGTGCCTGGAAGACAGGGGGTAGCACAGATACGCAGTATTTT. It yields the protein CAWKTGGSTDTQYF.

The chain links TRBV27 to TRBJ1-2; D gene unclear. V shed 3 bases and J shed 4 bases, with 9 bases lying between them. The CDR3 loop spans 13 amino acids. CDR1 is MNHEY, CDR2 SMNVEV, per germline (reference sequence). CDR3: CASSLIPGYGYTF. CDR3 nucleotide sequence: TGTGCCAGCAGTTTGATCCCCGGCTATGGCTACACCTTC.

The DNA for the CDR3 is TGTGCCAGCAGCTTAGGCCCACCGGGCCCCGGGGACGAGCAGTACTTC. Translated: CASSLGPPGPGDEQYF. V usage is TRBV7-9 and J usage is TRBJ2-7; D may be TRBD2 (5 bases). Germline V gene lookup returns CDR1 SEHNR and CDR2 FQNEAQ (reference sequence). The CDR3 has 16 amino acids. V was clipped by 1 base and J by 5 bases, with 18 bases between them.

CDR3 amino acids: CASSLRSQRGAPAADTQYF. CDR3 sequence (DNA): TGTGCCAGCAGCTTGAGGTCGCAGCGGGGGGCCCCCGCGGCAGATACGCAGTATTTT. The chain links TRBV5-7 to TRBJ2-3, with 9 bases lining up with TRBD2. TRBV5-7 carries the ORF label, with uncertain function. V was clipped by 1 base and J by 4 bases; unmatched bases: 16. The CDR3 covers 19 residues.

The chain combines TRBV30 with TRBJ2-7; 9 bases agree with TRBD2. There are 17 residues in the CDR3. The V gene end was trimmed by 3 bases and the J gene end by 3 bases; junction bases not matched to a gene: 15. In germline, CDR1 is GTSNPN, CDR2 SVGIG (reference sequence). The DNA for the CDR3 is TGTGCCTGGAGAGGGGCTAGCGGGGATACATCATACTACGAGCAGTACTTC. This codes for CAWRGASGDTSYYEQYF.

V gene TRBV19 combines with J gene TRBJ2-1; tentative D call: TRBD2 (6 bases). The CDR3 is 15 amino acids. V was cut by 4 bases and J by 2 bases, with 12 bases left in between. Germline CDR1 LNHDA, CDR2 SQIVND (reference sequence). The CDR3 here is CASSNGGVTYNEQFF. In DNA, the CDR3 is TGTGCCAGTAGTAACGGCGGGGTAACCTACAATGAGCAGTTCTTC.

This chain links TRBV29-1 with TRBJ2-6, with 9 bases that match TRBD1. Germline assignment: CDR1 SQVTM and CDR2 ANQGSEA. CDR3 size: 16 residues. V lost 5 bases, J lost 2 bases, and 7 bases stayed unmatched. The DNA for the CDR3 is TGCAGCGTTCGTACAGGGGGCAGCGCTGGGGCCAACGTCCTGACTTTC. This sequence encodes CSVRTGGSAGANVLTF.

The rearrangement links TRBV7-3 to TRBJ1-1; 7 nucleotides align to TRBD1. The CDR3 extends over 15 amino acids. The junction had 4 bases not matched to a gene; V was cut back by 0 bases and J by 3 bases. Germline V gives CDR1 SGHTA, CDR2 FQGTGA. CDR3 nucleotide sequence: TGTGCCAGCAGCTTAACTGAGGGGGCATACACTGAAGCTTTCTTT. Amino acid sequence: CASSLTEGAYTEAFF.

CDR3 loop: CASSSGSATNEKLFF. CDR3 in DNA: TGTGCCAGCAGCTCCGGGAGTGCAACTAATGAAAAACTGTTTTTT. The chain carries TRBV9 and TRBJ1-4; no reliable D call. Trimming removed 4 bases from V and 0 bases from J, with 10 bases in between. This CDR3 has 15 residues. Germline loops: CDR1 SGDLS, CDR2 YYNGEE.

The V gene is TRBV6-4, the J gene TRBJ2-2; 7 positions match TRBD1. Trimming at V came to 0 bases and at J to 3 bases, leaving 1 base not matched to a gene. The length of the CDR3 is 15 residues. The V gene's germline CDR1 is MRHNA and CDR2 SNTAGT. In nucleotides, the CDR3 is TGTGCCAGCAGTGACTCCACAGGGGACACCGGGGAGCTGTTTTTT. As protein: CASSDSTGDTGELFF.

This clone was recorded once. The rearrangement uses TRBV7-6 and TRBJ2-1; TRBD2 agrees at 9 bases. Germline V gene sequence: CDR1 SGHVS, CDR2 FNYEAQ. The trim removed 4 bases at V and 6 bases at J, leaving 7 bases unmatched. The CDR3 has 15 amino acids. CDR3 sequence reads: CASSYTGTSFNEQFF. The CDR3 bases are TGTGCCAGCAGCTACACCGGGACTAGCTTCAATGAGCAGTTCTTC.

The J gene is TRBJ2-6, the V gene TRBV7-3, with 7 bases lining up with TRBD1. J was trimmed by 0 bases and V by 3 bases; bases with no gene match: 8. Per the germline V gene, CDR1 is SGHTA and CDR2 is FQGTGA. The CDR3 loop spans 18 amino acids. The CDR3 reads CASSFTGDLPSGANVLTF. DNA for the CDR3: TGTGCCAGCAGCTTCACAGGGGACCTTCCCTCTGGGGCCAACGTCCTGACTTTC. Full variable domain (outside the CDR3, taken from reference TRBV7-3 and TRBJ2-6): GAGVSQTPSNKVTEKGKYVELRCDPISGHTALYWYRQSLGQGPEFLIYFQGTGAADDSGLPNDRFFAVRPEGSVSTLKIQRTERGDSAVYLCASSFTGDLPSGANVLTFGAGSRLTVL.

This sequence joins TRBV6-1 and TRBJ1-5; D not certain. Germline CDR1 is MNHNS and CDR2 is SASEGT. V lost 0 bases and J 9 bases, leaving 12 bases between the germline ends. This CDR3 has 14 residues. The CDR3 loop reads CASSEAWGGTPQHF. The DNA of the CDR3 is TGTGCCAGCAGTGAAGCTTGGGGAGGAACGCCCCAGCATTTT.

The V gene is TRBV5-6, the J gene TRBJ2-5, with 7 bases matching TRBD1. The V and J ends lost 1 base and 0 bases, in that order; junction bases with no gene match: 6. The CDR3 is 16 amino acids. Germline CDR1 reads SGHDT; CDR2 reads YYEEEE. This CDR3 is CASSLSRQGNQETQYF. CDR3 nucleotide sequence: TGTGCCAGCAGCTTGTCCAGACAGGGAAACCAAGAGACCCAGTACTTC.